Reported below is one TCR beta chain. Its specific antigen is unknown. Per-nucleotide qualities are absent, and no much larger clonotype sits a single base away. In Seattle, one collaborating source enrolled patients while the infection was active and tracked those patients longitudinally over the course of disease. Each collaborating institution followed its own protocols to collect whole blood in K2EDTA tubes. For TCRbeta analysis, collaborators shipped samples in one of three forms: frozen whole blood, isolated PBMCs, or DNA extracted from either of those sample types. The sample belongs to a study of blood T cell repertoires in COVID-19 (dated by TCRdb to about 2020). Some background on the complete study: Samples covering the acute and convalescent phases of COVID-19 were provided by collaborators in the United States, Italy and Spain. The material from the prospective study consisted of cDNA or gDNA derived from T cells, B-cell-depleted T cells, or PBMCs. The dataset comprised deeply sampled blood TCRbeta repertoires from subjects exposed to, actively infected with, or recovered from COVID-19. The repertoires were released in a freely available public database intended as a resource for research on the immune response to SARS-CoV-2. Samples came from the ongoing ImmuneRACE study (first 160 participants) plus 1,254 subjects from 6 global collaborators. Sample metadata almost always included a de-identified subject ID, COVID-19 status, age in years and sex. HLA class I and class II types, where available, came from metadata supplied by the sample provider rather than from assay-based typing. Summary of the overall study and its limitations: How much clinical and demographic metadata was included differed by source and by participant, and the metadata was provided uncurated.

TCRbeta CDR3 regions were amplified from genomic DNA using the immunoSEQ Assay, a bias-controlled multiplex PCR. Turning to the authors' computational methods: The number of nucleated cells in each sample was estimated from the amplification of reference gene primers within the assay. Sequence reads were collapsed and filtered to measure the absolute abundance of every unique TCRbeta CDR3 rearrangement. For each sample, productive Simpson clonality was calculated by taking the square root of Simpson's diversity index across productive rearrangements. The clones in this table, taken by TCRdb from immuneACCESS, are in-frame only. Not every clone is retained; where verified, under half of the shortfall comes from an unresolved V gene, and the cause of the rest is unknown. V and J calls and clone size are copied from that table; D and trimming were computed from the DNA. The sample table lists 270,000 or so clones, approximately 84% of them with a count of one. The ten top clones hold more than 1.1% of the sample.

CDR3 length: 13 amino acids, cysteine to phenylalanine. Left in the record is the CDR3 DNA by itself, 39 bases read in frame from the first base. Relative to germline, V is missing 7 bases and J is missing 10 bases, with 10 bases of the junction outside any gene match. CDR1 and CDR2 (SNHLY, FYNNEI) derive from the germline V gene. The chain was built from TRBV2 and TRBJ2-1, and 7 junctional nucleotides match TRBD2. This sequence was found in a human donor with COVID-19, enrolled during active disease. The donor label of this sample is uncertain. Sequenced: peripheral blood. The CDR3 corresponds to CASTVGRRGEQFF. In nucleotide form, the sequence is TGTGCCAGCACTGTCGGGAGGCGGGGGGAGCAGTTCTTC.